This T cell receptor beta chain appears in the sequencing data of a study of neurological immune-mediated disorders. The overall study: The approximately 34 patients with multiple sclerosis comprised roughly 31 relapsing-remitting cases and 3 secondary progressive cases. Study results and caveats: HTLV-1-associated myelopathy had the most TCR clonal expansion, while multiple sclerosis had the least, a level that fell below healthy controls.

Libraries from sorted cells used around 1 million T cells (CD4+ or CD8+). The germline CDR1 and CDR2 sequences are MNHEY and SMNVEV (reference sequence). The CDR3 is made up of 11 amino acids. Between the trimmed V and J ends, which lost 8 bases and 3 bases, there was a span of 8 bases. TCRdb re-derived calls from the 5' RACE reads in MiXCR, one entry per CDR3 protein. The sample has about 22,000 distinct CDR3 sequences; approximately 15% are singletons. The sample holds many counts of this clonotype. Its antigen is not identified. The sequenced material came from CD8+ T cells from blood. The chain has TRBV27 and TRBJ2-7; TRBD2 might be the D (5 bases). This clonotype was sampled from a woman aged 18 to 35 with multiple sclerosis. The DNA for the CDR3 is TGTGCCAGCGGGGAGAACTACGAGCAGTACGTC. Translated, it gives CASGENYEQYV.